The 14 T cell receptor beta chains given below trace back to one sample, sequenced in a study of OX40 agonist ivuxolimab in advanced cancers. The table came from immunoSEQ multiplex PCR; TCRdb's copy has only in-frame clones and leaves some out. The sample has tens of thousands of clones; around 87% are singletons. This specimen consisted of CD4+ or CD8+ T cells sorted from blood, obtained in a trial of the OX40 agonist ivuxolimab. Receptors were obtained from an adult with an advanced solid tumor such as melanoma, head and neck, liver or kidney cancer.

The V gene is TRBV19, the J gene TRBJ1-2; weak D call: TRBD1 (5 bases). The CDR3 loop spans 14 amino acids. Between the trimmed V and J ends, which lost 5 bases and 4 bases, there was a span of 14 bases. In germline, CDR1 is LNHDA, CDR2 SQIVND (reference sequence). The CDR3, as DNA: TGTGCCAGTAGTGGATGGGGGAGTAGCTATGGCTACACCTTC. Encoded protein: CASSGWGSSYGYTF.

This clone was observed once. CDR3: CASSKFTGLEQYF. CDR3 bases: TGTGCCAGCAGCAAATTTACAGGGCTCGAGCAGTACTTC. This sequence joins TRBV11-1 and TRBJ2-7, with D maybe TRBD1 (6 bases). The V end was cut by 5 bases, the J end by 6 bases, with 14 bases between. CDR1 is SGHAT, CDR2 FQDESV, per germline (reference sequence). CDR3 length equals 13 residues.

The chain carries TRBV19 and TRBJ1-3, with D unresolved. There are 15 residues in the CDR3. V was shortened by 6 bases and J by 0 bases, with 12 bases between the two germline ends. Germline V gene lookup returns CDR1 LNHDA and CDR2 SQIVND (reference sequence). CDR3 nucleotide sequence: TGTGCCAGTAGCACCCTGGCGGGCTCTGGAAACACCATATATTTT. It encodes CASSTLAGSGNTIYF.

V and J are TRBV4-1 and TRBJ1-1; D is undetermined. CDR3 length: 14 amino acids. In germline, CDR1 is MGHRA, CDR2 YSYEKL. The V end was cut by 6 bases, the J end by 4 bases, with 15 bases between. CDR3 bases: TGCGCCAGCAGTCGTCCCGGGAGTCGCACTGAAGCTTTCTTT. Amino acids: CASSRPGSRTEAFF.

This chain uses TRBV5-6 with TRBJ1-1; weak D call: TRBD1 (5 bases). Germline values: CDR1 SGHDT, CDR2 YYEEEE. This CDR3 has 14 residues. Trimming stripped 0 bases from V and 5 bases from J, with 11 bases between. CDR3 DNA: TGTGCCAGCAGCTTGGCCGGGGGGGTGACTGAAGCTTTCTTT. Translation: CASSLAGGVTEAFF.

The chain couples TRBV7-9 to TRBJ1-1; D ambiguous. Germline V CDR1 and CDR2: SEHNR, FQNEAQ (reference sequence). V lost 5 bases and J lost 6, with 19 bases in between. The CDR3 runs to 15 residues. As DNA, the CDR3 is TGTGCCAGCAGCCCCGGACGTGGCGGAAGGTCTGAAGCTTTCTTT. This gives the protein CASSPGRGGRSEAFF.

V and J are TRBV7-3 and TRBJ2-7; the D gene could be TRBD1 or TRBD2 (5 bases each). The CDR3 has 15 residues. Per the germline V gene, CDR1 is SGHTA and CDR2 is FQGTGA. Trimming pared 3 bases from V and 0 bases from J, leaving 12 bases between. CDR3 sequence (DNA): TGTGCCAGCAGCTTGAGATCTGGGGGCTCCTACGAGCAGTACTTC. Amino acids: CASSLRSGGSYEQYF.

The genes are TRBV6-6 and TRBJ2-1; TRBD2 agrees at 11 bases. The CDR3 has 16 residues. Germline V gene sequence: CDR1 MNHNY, CDR2 SVGAGI (reference sequence). The ends lost 4 bases at V and 6 bases at J; junction bases unmatched: 8. CDR3 protein: CASSFLSGTSGNEQFF. In DNA form, the CDR3 reads TGTGCCAGCAGTTTTTTATCCGGGACTAGCGGCAATGAGCAGTTCTTC.

With regard to this clone: At the DNA level, this CDR3 is encoded by other sequences in the same sample as well. The chain employs TRBV5-4 and TRBJ1-1; D possibly corresponds to TRBD1 (6 bases). The germline V gene encodes CDR1 SGHNT and CDR2 YYREEE (reference sequence). V was shortened by 0 bases and J by 11 bases, with 14 bases between the two germline ends. This CDR3 has 13 amino acids. The DNA of the CDR3 is TGTGCCAGCAGCTTGGGAGGGACAACCGAGGCTTTCTTT. Protein: CASSLGGTTEAFF.

The genes are TRBV28 and TRBJ1-1; D call uncertain. CDR1 and CDR2 from the germline V gene are MDHEN and SYDVKM. Trimming stripped 3 bases from V and 7 bases from J, with 6 bases between. The CDR3 is 11 residues long. The CDR3, as DNA: TGTGCCAGCAGTTTGTGGCTTGAAGCTTTCTTT. Its translation: CASSLWLEAFF.

This rearrangement joins TRBV5-1 to TRBJ2-1; TRBD1 matches at 8 bases. The CDR3 loop spans 17 amino acids. Germline-derived CDR1 and CDR2 are SGHRS and YFSETQ. V shed 2 bases, J shed 4 bases, and the junction held 11 bases outside the gene matches. For the CDR3, the DNA is TGCGCCAGCAGCTTAACCAGGGGGCAATCTTTTTACAATGAGCAGTTCTTC. Its protein product is CASSLTRGQSFYNEQFF.

This chain uses TRBV6-6 with TRBJ2-2; the match to TRBD2 covers 8 bases. The CDR3 extends over 14 amino acids. Germline lookup yields CDR1 MNHNY and CDR2 SVGAGI (reference sequence). The V and J ends lost 4 bases and 10 bases, in that order; junction bases with no gene match: 8. DNA for the CDR3: TGTGCCAGCAGTTCCGGGGGGGGTTTAGAGGAGCTGTTTTTT. Its protein is CASSSGGGLEELFF.

The chain is built from TRBV19 and TRBJ1-5; tentatively, D is TRBD1 (5 bases). The CDR3 contains 15 residues. V lost 3 bases, J lost 4 bases, and 13 bases lay in between. Germline V gene lookup returns CDR1 LNHDA and CDR2 SQIVND (reference sequence). The chain's CDR3 is CASSITRASNQPQHF. In DNA, the CDR3 is TGTGCCAGTAGTATTACCAGGGCGAGTAATCAGCCCCAGCATTTT.

The gene calls are TRBV6-5 and TRBJ1-5; 8 nucleotides align to TRBD1. The ends lost 4 bases at V and 4 bases at J; junction bases unmatched: 6. CDR1 is MNHEY and CDR2 is SVGAGI in the germline V gene. The CDR3 spans 15 residues. The CDR3 region is CASSSRQGWNQPQHF. CDR3 DNA sequence: TGTGCCAGCAGTTCAAGACAGGGGTGGAATCAGCCCCAGCATTTT.